This T cell receptor beta chain was found in a study of T cell responses to AZD1222 COVID-19 vaccine. The data were produced by immunoSEQ multiplex PCR, yet TCRdb's version contains in-frame clones alone and is incomplete. The sample lists about 90,000 clones, around 85% occurring once. The CDR3 contains 17 residues. Trimming shortened V by 0 bases and J by 6 bases, and 19 bases separated the two germline ends. Germline CDR1 is LGHNT and CDR2 is FRNRAP. Some second doses came at about 4 weeks and others at about 12 weeks; these were pooled. The TCR originated in an adult who received the AZD1222 COVID-19 vaccine. V usage is TRBV12-5 and J usage is TRBJ2-3; unclear D gene. The source was peripheral blood, collected 28 days after the second AZD1222 dose. The CDR3 nucleotides read TGTGCTAGTGGTTTGGTAATCGTGGAAGATTCCCCCGATACGCAGTATTTT. Translated, it gives CASGLVIVEDSPDTQYF.